Listed below are T cell receptor beta chains from one sample, sequenced in a study of T cell changes during pregnancy in multiple sclerosis. Assay used: immunoSEQ multiplex PCR; TCRdb lists only in-frame clones, some missing. Altogether roughly 25,000 clones are present, 86% being singletons, with the ten largest covering approximately 13%. The source was CD8+ T cells from peripheral blood mononuclear cells, collected in the first trimester of pregnancy. The receptors originated from a female donor in good health, enrolled as a control in a pregnancy study. The CDR3 runs from the conserved cysteine through the conserved F or W. A D gene is named only where the DNA matches it firmly. Rows may omit the clone size; those that give it use once, few, many or a size class.

CDR3,DNA,J,D,V,size
CASSQDGRGGGYGYTF,TGCGCCAGCAGCCAAGATGGACGAGGGGGCGGCTATGGCTACACCTTC,TRBJ1-2,TRBD1,TRBV4-1,NA
CASSVGQASQETQYF,TGTGCCAGCAGTGTAGGACAGGCCTCCCAAGAGACCCAGTACTTC,TRBJ2-5,TRBD1,TRBV27,NA
CASSVEAGVHNEQFF,TGTGCCAGCAGCGTAGAAGCGGGAGTACACAATGAGCAGTTCTTC,TRBJ2-1,TRBD2,TRBV9,NA
CASSSEGTDTQYF,TGTGCCAGCAGCTCCGAGGGCACAGATACGCAGTATTTT,TRBJ2-3,NA,TRBV9,NA
CASSLRRDSFLYGYTF,TGTGCCAGCAGTTTACGCCGGGACAGCTTCCTATATGGCTACACCTTC,TRBJ1-2,TRBD1,TRBV27,NA
CASSLRGTGELFF,TGTGCCAGCAGCTTACGAGGAACCGGGGAGCTGTTTTTT,TRBJ2-2,NA,TRBV7-9,NA
CASSEDTSYEQYF,TGTGCCAGCAGCGAGGACACCTCCTACGAGCAGTACTTC,TRBJ2-7,NA,TRBV5-4,NA
CASSFIMTKFPEQYF,TGTGCCAGCAGCTTTATCATGACTAAGTTCCCCGAGCAGTACTTC,TRBJ2-7,NA,TRBV7-2,once
CASGLVREGYTGELFF,TGTGCTAGTGGTTTGGTACGGGAGGGCTACACCGGGGAGCTGTTTTTT,TRBJ2-2,TRBD2,TRBV12-5,NA
CASSPLNDEQFF,TGTGCCAGCAGTCCGCTAAACGATGAGCAGTTCTTC,TRBJ2-1,NA,TRBV27,NA
CASSLGGGEPTYEQYF,TGTGCCAGTAGTCTGGGTGGAGGGGAGCCAACCTACGAGCAGTACTTC,TRBJ2-7,NA,TRBV19,NA
CASSQLAGSPPYEQYF,TGCGCCAGCAGCCAACTAGCGGGTTCGCCCCCTTACGAGCAGTACTTC,TRBJ2-7,TRBD2,TRBV4-3,NA
CASSPSDSSNYGYTF,TGCGCCAGCAGCCCCTCGGACAGTTCAAACTATGGCTACACCTTC,TRBJ1-2,NA,TRBV4-1,NA
CASNLGQGTTEAFF,TGTGCCAGTAACTTGGGACAGGGTACCACTGAAGCTTTCTTT,TRBJ1-1,TRBD1,TRBV19,NA
CASSLGIFTGRDSPLHF,TGTGCCAGCAGCTTAGGTATCTTTACAGGCCGCGATTCACCCCTCCACTTT,TRBJ1-6,NA,TRBV11-2,NA
CASSQGHGTTIYEQYF,TGTGCCAGCAGCCAGGGACACGGGACTACCATCTACGAGCAGTACTTC,TRBJ2-7,NA,TRBV4-2,NA
CASSQELAGTGELFF,TGTGCCAGCAGCCAAGAACTAGCGGGCACCGGGGAGCTGTTTTTT,TRBJ2-2,TRBD2,TRBV4-2,many
CASSSGTGGTGELFF,TGTGCCAGCAGTTCAGGGACAGGGGGCACCGGGGAGCTGTTTTTT,TRBJ2-2,TRBD1,TRBV27,NA
CASSIRQGDYEQYF,TGTGCCAGTAGTATCCGGCAGGGGGATTACGAGCAGTACTTC,TRBJ2-7,TRBD1,TRBV19,NA
CASSLPPGQGGGEQYF,TGTGCCAGCAGTTTACCCCCGGGACAGGGAGGGGGCGAGCAGTACTTC,TRBJ2-7,TRBD1,TRBV27,NA
CASSVGGDAEKLFF,TGTGCCAGCAGCGTAGGGGGCGACGCTGAAAAACTGTTTTTT,TRBJ1-4,NA,TRBV9,NA
CASTQGAKVGETQYF,TGTGCCAGCACTCAGGGGGCAAAGGTCGGGGAGACCCAGTACTTC,TRBJ2-5,TRBD1,TRBV7-9,NA
CASSDPGDTQYF,TGTGCCAGCAGTGACCCCGGAGATACGCAGTATTTT,TRBJ2-3,NA,TRBV6-4,NA
CASSPGLAGPSHEQYF,TGCGCCAGCAGCCCGGGACTAGCGGGACCCTCCCACGAGCAGTACTTC,TRBJ2-7,TRBD2,TRBV5-1,NA
CASSSGRAEQFF,TGTGCCAGCAGTAGCGGGAGGGCTGAGCAGTTCTTC,TRBJ2-1,TRBD2,TRBV6-5,NA
CASSVSGGASTDTQYF,TGTGCCAGCAGCGTTTCTGGGGGCGCGAGCACAGATACGCAGTATTTT,TRBJ2-3,NA,TRBV9,many
CASSMDRAGAEAFF,TGTGCCAGTAGTATGGACAGGGCTGGGGCTGAAGCTTTCTTT,TRBJ1-1,TRBD1,TRBV19,NA
CASSQALAGFLYEQYF,TGCGCCAGCAGCCAAGCCCTAGCGGGTTTCCTCTACGAGCAGTACTTC,TRBJ2-7,TRBD2,TRBV4-1,NA
CASSALEGIYNEQFF,TGTGCCAGTAGTGCCTTGGAGGGTATATACAATGAGCAGTTCTTC,TRBJ2-1,NA,TRBV19,NA
CASGDRGPVTEAFF,TGTGCCAGTGGAGACAGGGGGCCAGTAACTGAAGCTTTCTTT,TRBJ1-1,TRBD1,TRBV19,NA
CASSLGGRGPGANVLTF,TGTGCCAGCAGCTTAGGGGGCAGGGGGCCTGGGGCCAACGTCCTGACTTTC,TRBJ2-6,TRBD1,TRBV7-8,NA
CASSPGGSRQPQHF,TGTGCCAGCAGCCCGGGGGGTAGTCGGCAGCCCCAGCATTTT,TRBJ1-5,NA,TRBV16,NA
CASSGGGVGNQPQHF,TGTGCCAGCAGCGGAGGGGGGGTTGGCAATCAGCCCCAGCATTTT,TRBJ1-5,NA,TRBV6-1,NA
CASSLVWERNQPQHF,TGTGCCAGCAGCTTAGTTTGGGAGCGCAATCAGCCCCAGCATTTT,TRBJ1-5,NA,TRBV7-8,once
CASSSEGSVGEKLFF,TGTGCCAGCAGCTCCGAGGGTAGTGTGGGGGAAAAACTGTTTTTT,TRBJ1-4,NA,TRBV5-4,once
CASSPLRVQLTDTQYF,TGCGCCAGCAGTCCACTCCGGGTCCAGCTTACAGATACGCAGTATTTT,TRBJ2-3,NA,TRBV23-1,NA
CASSLRGLAGGVLYNEQFF,TGTGCCAGCAGCCTCAGGGGACTAGCGGGAGGGGTTCTCTACAATGAGCAGTTCTTC,TRBJ2-1,TRBD2,TRBV14,once
CASTETGWTDEAFF,TGTGCCAGCACTGAAACGGGTTGGACAGATGAAGCTTTCTTT,TRBJ1-1,NA,TRBV6-1,NA
CASSQERQGSYGYTF,TGCGCCAGCAGCCAAGAAAGACAGGGAAGCTATGGCTACACCTTC,TRBJ1-2,TRBD1,TRBV4-3,NA
CASSHGQGAGDTQYF,TGCGCCAGCAGCCATGGACAGGGGGCGGGAGATACGCAGTATTTT,TRBJ2-3,TRBD1,TRBV4-1,NA
CASTMDWLAKNIQYF,TGTGCCAGCACTATGGACTGGTTAGCCAAAAACATTCAGTACTTC,TRBJ2-4,NA,TRBV2,NA
CASSLYGTGGSGEQYF,TGTGCCAGCAGTTTATACGGGACAGGCGGGTCGGGTGAGCAGTACTTC,TRBJ2-7,TRBD1,TRBV27,NA
CASSLLGQHNSPLHF,TGTGCCAGTAGTCTTTTGGGACAACACAATTCACCCCTCCACTTT,TRBJ1-6,NA,TRBV19,NA
CASSQGEDEFF,TGTGCCAGCAGCCAAGGGGAGGACGAGTTCTTC,TRBJ2-1,NA,TRBV16,NA
CASTAGQAGEQYF,TGTGCCAGCACCGCCGGACAGGCTGGTGAGCAGTACTTC,TRBJ2-7,TRBD1,TRBV27,NA
CATPRVPREEDSYNEQFF,TGTGCCACCCCAAGGGTTCCTCGGGAGGAGGATTCCTACAATGAGCAGTTCTTC,TRBJ2-1,TRBD2,TRBV27,NA
CASSEGEDRQITDTQYF,TGTGCCAGCAGTGAAGGGGAAGACAGGCAGATCACAGATACGCAGTATTTT,TRBJ2-3,NA,TRBV25-1,NA
CASSEKQEAFF,TGTGCCAGCAGTGAAAAACAGGAAGCTTTCTTT,TRBJ1-1,NA,TRBV6-1,once
CAWRDVSGGASGGYTF,TGTGCCTGGAGAGATGTTTCTGGAGGGGCGTCGGGTGGCTACACCTTC,TRBJ1-2,NA,TRBV30,NA
CASQLAGESYEQYF,TGTGCCAGTCAACTAGCGGGCGAATCCTACGAGCAGTACTTC,TRBJ2-7,TRBD2,TRBV19,NA
CATSRDVAPLYGYTF,TGTGCCACCAGCAGAGATGTGGCCCCTCTCTATGGCTACACCTTC,TRBJ1-2,NA,TRBV15,NA
CASSLGYRDGGDIQYF,TGTGCCAGCAGCTTAGGCTACAGGGACGGGGGGGACATTCAGTACTTC,TRBJ2-4,TRBD2,TRBV11-2,NA
CARPQGVTYEQYF,TGTGCCAGACCGCAGGGGGTCACCTACGAGCAGTACTTC,TRBJ2-7,TRBD1,TRBV27,NA